This T cell receptor (beta chain) is from a study of sequential checkpoint blockade in melanoma. Overall study context: First-line arms were nivolumab then ipilimumab, or the reverse, randomized 1:1. 91 pretreatment tumor DNA samples were TCRβ immunosequenced.

The protocol was immunoSEQ multiplex PCR, while the TCRdb copy is restricted to in-frame clones and leaves out a portion. Of 10,000 to 15,000 clones detected, around 20% appear once; the ten largest clones hold 5.5% to 7%. Findings and caveats of the study: About 30 times likelier clinical benefit followed increased tumor T-cell fraction and clonality.

The treatment denotes: randomized to nivolumab then ipilimumab (arm A) or the reverse (arm B). The CDR3 is 14 residues long. Germline V gene lookup returns CDR1 MNHGY and CDR2 SAAAGT. Trimming removed 8 bases from V and 7 bases from J; junction bases left unmatched: 8. Details on this clone: Its antigen is unknown.

The receptor's source is a human donor with melanoma. Sequencing was performed on tumor tissue (inferred from file names), taken from a patient given nivolumab and ipilimumab in sequence. This chain connects TRBV6-8 to TRBJ1-6; 7 positions agree with TRBD1. The CDR3 DNA is TGTGCCAGCTCCCAGGGGACAGAGAATTCACCCCTCCACTTT. It translates to CASSQGTENSPLHF.